The next 21 T cell receptor beta chains were all read from a single sample in a study of T cells in Graves' hyperthyroidism and ophthalmopathy. Amplified TCR beta CDR3 regions came from RNA transcripts. HTBI primers were the set used in a first-round RT-PCR of the TCR CDR3. MiXCR was run by TCRdb on the multiplex PCR reads, yielding one entry per CDR3 protein. This sample has 360,000 or so distinct CDR3 sequences; 15% to 20% occur once, and the top ten carry 3.7%. Input material: blood. The receptors here all came from a woman aged 18-35 years with Graves' hyperthyroidism.

This clonotype was seen repeatedly, ten times or more. The CDR3 sequence: CASTQRPSGVYEQYF. CDR3 nucleotide sequence: TGTGCCAGCACCCAACGGCCTAGCGGAGTCTACGAGCAGTACTTC. The rearrangement links TRBV13 to TRBJ2-7, with TRBD2 matching over 7 bases. Trimming took 7 bases from V and 3 from J; bases not matched to a gene: 12. This CDR3 region has 15 residues. Germline V gene lookup returns CDR1 PRHDT and CDR2 FYEKMQ (reference sequence).

CDR3 sequence (DNA): TGCAGTGCTAGAGGCGGGGGGGCGAACACCGGGGAGCTGTTTTTT. Amino acid sequence: CSARGGGANTGELFF. The chain carries TRBV20-1 and TRBJ2-2, with 9 positions matching TRBD2. The CDR3 contains 15 residues. Germline CDR1 is DFQATT and CDR2 is SNEGSKA (reference sequence). Trimming took 1 base from V and 0 from J; bases not matched to a gene: 0.

The table lists this clonotype with many counts. The gene calls are TRBV15 and TRBJ2-7, with a weak D call TRBD2 (5 bases). The CDR3 has 14 amino acids. Germline V lookup: CDR1 LNHNV, CDR2 YYDKDF (reference sequence). Trimming cost V 1 base and J 5 bases, with 12 bases left between them. DNA of the CDR3: TGTGCCACCAGCAGAGTTCGGGATGTAAACGAGCAGTACTTC. Translation gives CATSRVRDVNEQYF.

This clonotype was detected ten times or more. The V and J genes are TRBV6-5 and TRBJ2-5; 7 nucleotides align to TRBD2. The CDR3 is 14 amino acids. V shed 6 bases and J 4 bases; nucleotides not matched to a gene: 8. Germline-derived CDR1 and CDR2 are MNHEY and SVGAGI. The CDR3 protein is CASRSPGGRETQYF. The CDR3 DNA reads TGTGCCAGCAGGTCCCCGGGCGGGAGAGAGACCCAGTACTTC.

This chain connects TRBV6-1 to TRBJ2-7, with 9 bases identical to TRBD1. From germline, CDR1 is MNHNS and CDR2 SASEGT. This CDR3 has 14 amino acids. V was clipped by 6 bases and J by 5 bases; unmatched bases: 8. CDR3 in amino acids: CASRTGTGLHEQYF. DNA of the CDR3: TGTGCCAGCAGAACCGGGACAGGGCTCCACGAGCAGTACTTC.

This clonotype has a count of ten or more. The chain uses TRBV5-1 and TRBJ2-2; D gene uncertain. The CDR3 runs to 15 residues. Per germline, CDR1 SGHRS and CDR2 YFSETQ. Deletions cut 0 bases from V and 4 bases from J, with 10 bases between. The DNA for the CDR3 is TGCGCCAGCAGCTTGGGAGGCCAAAGCACCGGGGAGCTGTTTTTT. Translating it yields CASSLGGQSTGELFF.

This clonotype was found many times. The V call is TRBV6-5, the J call TRBJ1-1; D not certain. The CDR3 runs 13 residues. Germline-derived CDR1 and CDR2 are MNHEY and SVGAGI. Trimming removed 4 bases at V and 8 bases at J, with 14 bases between. The CDR3 DNA is TGTGCCAGCAGTTTCACACCGCGTGGGGAAGCTTTCTTT. Its protein product is CASSFTPRGEAFF.

J is TRBJ2-5 and V is TRBV20-1; TRBD2 agrees at 8 bases. V lost 6 bases and J lost 1; bases outside the gene matches: 10. There are 15 residues in the CDR3. The germline CDR1 and CDR2 sequences are DFQATT and SNEGSKA (reference sequence). The CDR3 region is CSAQEVAGPQETQYF. The CDR3 bases are TGCAGTGCCCAAGAGGTAGCGGGGCCCCAAGAGACCCAGTACTTC.

This clonotype was seen at least ten times. This chain joins TRBV4-2 and TRBJ2-5; TRBD2 aligns across 7 bases. Per the germline V gene, CDR1 is LGHNA and CDR2 is YNFKEQ. With V trimmed by 0 bases and J by 5 bases, 9 bases remained unmatched. This CDR3 spans 16 amino acids. CDR3 coding DNA: TGTGCCAGCAGCCAAGAATTCGGGGGGTCCGGCGAGACCCAGTACTTC. Translation gives CASSQEFGGSGETQYF.

This clonotype was detected once. An end of the junction differs from the germline gene, which may be a read error. The rearrangement links TRBV18 to TRBJ2-7, with D possibly being TRBD1 or TRBD2 (5 bases each). Germline V gene sequence: CDR1 KGHSH, CDR2 LQKENI. The CDR3 extends over 14 amino acids. The CDR3 protein is CASSRRGRAYDQYF. CDR3 DNA: TGTGCCAGCTCTCGCCGGGGCAGGGCCTACGATCAGTACTTC.

Many counts were recorded for this clonotype. The chain carries TRBV6-5 and TRBJ1-1; possible D gene TRBD1, 5 bases. The length of the CDR3 is 14 residues. V dropped 0 bases and J dropped 1 base, with 6 bases sitting between them. Germline assignment: CDR1 MNHEY and CDR2 SVGAGI. In DNA form, the CDR3 reads TGTGCCAGCAGTTACTCGGGGACGAACACTGAAGCTTTCTTT. As protein: CASSYSGTNTEAFF.

This clonotype was recorded many times. In DNA, the CDR3 is TGTGCCAGCACCCGGACTAGCGGGGCCGGGGAGCTGTTTTTT. Translation gives CASTRTSGAGELFF. The chain is built from TRBV14 and TRBJ2-2; 12 bases map to TRBD2. The J segment lost 6 bases and the V segment lost 7 bases, leaving 3 bases of the junction unmatched. The CDR3 covers 14 residues. CDR1 SGHDN and CDR2 FVKESK come from the germline V gene.

This clonotype appeared many times. The rearrangement links TRBV5-4 to TRBJ1-5; the D is unclear. Between the trimmed V and J ends, which lost 2 bases and 1 base, there was a span of 13 bases. The CDR3 is 16 residues long. The germline V gene has CDR1 SGHNT and CDR2 YYREEE (reference sequence). The CDR3, as DNA: TGTGCCAGCAGCTTCGGAGGAGAAGGGAGCAATCAGCCCCAGCATTTT. Translating gives CASSFGGEGSNQPQHF.

Ten or more counts support this clonotype. The chain has TRBV9 and TRBJ2-2, with 11 positions matching TRBD1. From germline, CDR1 is SGDLS and CDR2 YYNGEE. J gave up 3 bases and V 3 bases, and 7 bases lay outside the gene matches. This CDR3 contains 17 residues. CDR3 residues: CASSALMGQGDTGELFF. CDR3 nucleotide sequence: TGTGCCAGCAGCGCCCTGATGGGACAGGGGGACACCGGGGAGCTGTTTTTT.

The V call is TRBV5-1, the J call TRBJ2-5; TRBD2 matches at 7 bases. The CDR3 length is 12 residues. V was clipped by 6 bases and J by 10 bases; unmatched bases: 9. CDR1 and CDR2 from the germline V gene are SGHRS and YFSETQ. This CDR3 reads CASNPGGVYQYF. The CDR3 DNA sequence: TGCGCCAGCAACCCGGGGGGAGTATACCAGTACTTC.

Many counts were recorded for this clonotype. This chain connects TRBV12-3 or TRBV12-4 to TRBJ1-2; TRBD1 matches 7 bases. Trimming removed 5 bases from V and 1 base from J; junction bases left unmatched: 7. The CDR3 extends over 15 amino acids. DNA of the CDR3: TGTGCCAGCAGTCCTCGACAGGGCAATAACTATGGCTACACCTTC. It encodes CASSPRQGNNYGYTF.

This clonotype has at least ten counts. The chain joins TRBV28 to TRBJ2-7, with D possibly being TRBD1 (7 bases). This CDR3 has 13 amino acids. The germline CDR1 and CDR2 sequences are MDHEN and SYDVKM. The V end was cut by 6 bases, the J end by 4 bases, with 13 bases between. The CDR3 spells CASSGGQPYEQYF. The CDR3 DNA reads TGTGCCAGCAGCGGGGGACAGCCATACGAGCAGTACTTC.

This clonotype has at least ten counts. The gene calls are TRBV20-1 and TRBJ2-7; 13 positions match TRBD2. The CDR3 length is 15 residues. CDR1 and CDR2 (germline): DFQATT, SNEGSKA (reference sequence). V trimming: 5 bases; J trimming: 5 bases; junction bases outside the gene matches: 9. This CDR3 is CSASPMTSGGNEQYF. In DNA form, the CDR3 reads TGCAGTGCTTCACCGATGACTAGCGGGGGGAACGAGCAGTACTTC.

This clonotype has at least ten counts. This rearrangement joins TRBV6-1 to TRBJ1-3; tentatively, D is TRBD1 (5 bases). Trimming pared 6 bases from V and 3 bases from J, leaving 15 bases between. This CDR3 has 15 amino acids. Germline assignment: CDR1 MNHNS and CDR2 SASEGT. CDR3 in DNA: TGTGCCAGCAGAGCTCCCTCAGGGTTTGGAAACACCATATATTTT. Protein: CASRAPSGFGNTIYF.

The J gene is TRBJ1-1, the V gene TRBV2; the D gene is possibly TRBD1 (6 bases). This CDR3 contains 13 residues. V was cut by 8 bases and J by 5 bases, with 15 bases left in between. Germline loops: CDR1 SNHLY, CDR2 FYNNEI. CDR3 amino acids: CASESGVRTEAFF. CDR3 nucleotides: TGTGCCAGCGAGTCAGGGGTACGTACTGAAGCTTTCTTT. Variable domain in full (rest from reference TRBV2 and TRBJ1-1): EPEVTQTPSHQVTQMGQEVILRCVPISNHLYFYWYRQILGQKVEFLVSFYNNEISEKSEIFDDQFSVERPDGSNFTLKIRSTKLEDSAMYFCASESGVRTEAFFGQGTRLTVV.

Regarding this clonotype: It may be a read error: a sequence one base away is much more abundant. This chain uses TRBV6-1 with TRBJ1-2; D is ambiguous. The CDR3 has 12 residues. Per the germline V gene, CDR1 is MNHNS and CDR2 is SASEGT. For the CDR3, the DNA is TGTGCCGGCAGACCAGACGGCTATGGCTACACCTTC. Its translation: CAGRPDGYGYTF.